This T cell receptor (beta chain) was sequenced for a study of cytomegalovirus exposure and HLA in healthy donors. Regarding the study as a whole: Later analysis placed DRB1 highest and HLA-C lowest in TCR association rates, which differed by HLA locus. In an earlier analysis, about 87% or about 30%: the productive usage of most TCR beta V segments.

The primer mix had 60 Vbeta and 13 Jbeta primers. The table came from immunoSEQ multiplex PCR; TCRdb's copy has only in-frame clones and leaves some out. The sample records about 200,000 clones, 79% being singletons. V lost 6 bases and J 3 bases, leaving 11 bases between the germline ends. CDR3 length equals 13 residues. Germline V lookup: CDR1 LNHDA, CDR2 SQIVND (reference sequence). A remark on this clone: Its cognate antigen is unknown.

The source material was PBMCs. The sequence derives from a male donor in good health and CMV-seropositive. This chain connects TRBV19 to TRBJ1-1, with a weak D call TRBD1 (6 bases). CDR3 sequence (DNA): TGTGCCAGTAGGACAGGAAAATACACTGAAGCTTTCTTT. It is translated as CASRTGKYTEAFF.